These 10 T cell receptor beta chains originate from one sample sequenced in a study of cytomegalovirus exposure and HLA in healthy donors. The PCR had 60 Vbeta and 13 Jbeta primers. Using immunoSEQ multiplex PCR, the repertoire was profiled, and TCRdb retains in-frame clones only, with some absent. The table lists under 150,000 clones, 75% to 85% of them singletons. Input material: PBMCs. The source is a man between 50 and 59 years old in good health and CMV-seronegative.

The V and J genes are TRBV10-3 and TRBJ2-3; weak D call: TRBD1 (6 bases). The length of the CDR3 is 14 residues. V was shortened by 6 bases and J by 5 bases, with 15 bases between the two germline ends. The germline gives CDR1 ENHRY, CDR2 SYGVKD. The CDR3 DNA follows: TGTGCCATCAGACAACAGGGTCAGCTAGATACGCAGTATTTT. Amino acids: CAIRQQGQLDTQYF.

Comments on this clone: Other DNA sequences in this specimen translate into the identical CDR3. The CDR3 bases are TGTGCCAGCAGTTTTAGACAGGGAGGTTCACCCCTCCACTTT. Translating it yields CASSFRQGGSPLHF. The chain couples TRBV27 to TRBJ1-6, with TRBD1 matching over 7 bases. The V gene's germline CDR1 is MNHEY and CDR2 SMNVEV (reference sequence). The CDR3 has 14 residues. Trimming at V came to 3 bases and at J to 9 bases, leaving 5 bases not matched to a gene.

The rearrangement links TRBV30 to TRBJ1-4; D might be TRBD1 (6 bases). Trimming took 2 bases from V and 8 from J, leaving 18 bases between them. The CDR3 sequence is 15 residues long. Germline V gene sequence: CDR1 GTSNPN, CDR2 SVGIG (reference sequence). CDR3 in amino acids: CAWSPHRVSAEKLFF. CDR3 nucleotide sequence: TGTGCCTGGAGTCCTCACAGGGTCTCGGCCGAAAAACTGTTTTTT.

This chain uses TRBV30 with TRBJ2-3, with D uncertain. The CDR3 is 11 residues long. Germline lookup yields CDR1 GTSNPN and CDR2 SVGIG (reference sequence). Trimming took off 5 bases at V and 3 bases at J, with 6 bases between the two ends. The CDR3, as DNA: TGTGCCTGGGGGCGAACAGATACGCAGTATTTT. Amino acids: CAWGRTDTQYF.

The genes are TRBV5-1 and TRBJ2-1, with D possibly TRBD2 on 6 matching bases. The CDR3 sequence is 15 residues long. Germline CDR1 and CDR2: SGHRS and YFSETQ. Deletions cut 0 bases from V and 1 base from J, with 8 bases between. Here the CDR3 reads CASSLVADSYNEQFF. The CDR3 coding sequence is TGCGCCAGCAGCTTGGTAGCGGATTCCTACAATGAGCAGTTCTTC.

The rearrangement joins TRBV18 to TRBJ2-3, with TRBD1 matching over 7 bases. With V trimmed by 2 bases and J by 3 bases, 8 bases remained unmatched. The germline gives CDR1 KGHSH, CDR2 LQKENI. The CDR3 extends over 16 amino acids. This chain's CDR3 is CASSPSRTGGTDTQYF. CDR3 coding DNA: TGTGCCAGCTCACCAAGTCGGACAGGCGGAACAGATACGCAGTATTTT.

The genes are TRBV6-1 and TRBJ2-3; TRBD2 might be the D (5 bases). Germline-derived CDR1 and CDR2 are MNHNS and SASEGT. Between the trimmed V and J ends, which lost 5 bases and 6 bases, there was a span of 18 bases. The CDR3 runs 15 residues. CDR3 DNA: TGTGCCAGCAGTCCCCAGGACTGGCTCTCGGATACGCAGTATTTT. As protein: CASSPQDWLSDTQYF.

This sequence joins TRBV9 and TRBJ2-7, with D possibly matching TRBD2 (6 bases). Germline values: CDR1 SGDLS, CDR2 YYNGEE. The CDR3 runs 16 residues. V lost 0 bases and J lost 0, with 13 bases in between. CDR3 nucleotide sequence: TGTGCCAGCAGCGTAGCTGGTGGAGGGAGCTCCTACGAGCAGTACTTC. Translation gives CASSVAGGGSSYEQYF.

The rearrangement links TRBV2 to TRBJ2-2; 8 positions match TRBD1. Trimming at V came to 4 bases and at J to 7 bases, leaving 5 bases not matched to a gene. Germline V gene data show CDR1 as SNHLY and CDR2 as FYNNEI. This CDR3 is 14 amino acids long. CDR3 coding DNA: TGTGCCAGCAGTGGGACAGGGATCGTCGGGGAGCTGTTTTTT. Translated, it gives CASSGTGIVGELFF.

The genes are TRBV5-1 and TRBJ1-1, with 9 positions matching TRBD1. Germline trimming cut 5 bases from V and 8 bases from J; bases unmatched to any gene: 13. This CDR3 has 15 amino acids. The germline V gene encodes CDR1 SGHRS and CDR2 YFSETQ. This CDR3 is CASSNEQGAIGEAFF. CDR3 DNA sequence: TGCGCCAGCAGTAACGAACAGGGGGCCATAGGAGAAGCTTTCTTT.